This TCR beta chain was sequenced for a study of blood T cell repertoires in COVID-19. Data came from immunoSEQ multiplex PCR; TCRdb stores just in-frame clones and leaves some out. The sample contains a few hundred thousand clones, 86% of which appear only once. This CDR3 has 18 residues. V lost 5 bases to trimming and J lost 2 bases; unmatched junction nucleotides: 11. The germline V gene has CDR1 LGHDT and CDR2 YNNKEL (reference sequence). Material: PBMCs or T cells enriched from blood (not recorded which). The clonotype originates from a woman aged 40 to 50 with acute COVID-19. This chain joins TRBV3-1 (or the pseudogene TRBV3-2) and TRBJ2-7; TRBD2 matches 14 bases. The CDR3 reads CASSGAPGTSGGTYEQYF. The CDR3 DNA is TGTGCCAGCAGCGGCGCCCCCGGGACTAGCGGGGGAACCTACGAGCAGTACTTC.